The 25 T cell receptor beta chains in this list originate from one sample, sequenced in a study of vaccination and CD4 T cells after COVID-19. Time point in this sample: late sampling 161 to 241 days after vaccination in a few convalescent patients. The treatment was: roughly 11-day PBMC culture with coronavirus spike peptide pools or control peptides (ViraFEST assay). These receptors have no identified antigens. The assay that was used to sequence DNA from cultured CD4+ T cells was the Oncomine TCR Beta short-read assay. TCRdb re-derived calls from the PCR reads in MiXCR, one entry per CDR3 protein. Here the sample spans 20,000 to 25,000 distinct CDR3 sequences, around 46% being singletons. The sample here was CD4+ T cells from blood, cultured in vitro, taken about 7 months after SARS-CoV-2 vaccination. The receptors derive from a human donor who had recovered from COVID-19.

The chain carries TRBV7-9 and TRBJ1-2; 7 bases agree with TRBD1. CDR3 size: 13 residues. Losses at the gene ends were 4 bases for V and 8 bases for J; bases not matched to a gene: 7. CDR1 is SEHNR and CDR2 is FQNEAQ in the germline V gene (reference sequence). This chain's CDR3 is CASSSRQGGGYTF. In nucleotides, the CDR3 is TGTGCCAGCAGCTCCCGACAGGGCGGAGGCTACACCTTC.

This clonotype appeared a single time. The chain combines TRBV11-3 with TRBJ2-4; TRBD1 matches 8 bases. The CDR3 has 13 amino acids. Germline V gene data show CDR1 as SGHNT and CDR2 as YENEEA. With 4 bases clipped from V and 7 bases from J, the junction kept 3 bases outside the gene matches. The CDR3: CASSSQGANIQYF. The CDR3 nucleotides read TGTGCCAGCAGCTCCCAGGGGGCCAACATTCAGTACTTC. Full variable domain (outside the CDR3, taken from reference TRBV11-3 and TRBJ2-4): EAGVVQSPRYKIIEKKQPVAFWCNPISGHNTLYWYLQNLGQGPELLIRYENEEAVDDSQLPKDRFSAERLKGVDSTLKIQPAELGDSAVYLCASSSQGANIQYFGAGTRLSVL.

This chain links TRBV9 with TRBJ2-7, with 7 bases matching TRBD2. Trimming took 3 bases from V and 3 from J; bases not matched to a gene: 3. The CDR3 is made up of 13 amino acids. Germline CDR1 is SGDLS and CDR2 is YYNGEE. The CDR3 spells CASSEGLHYEQYF. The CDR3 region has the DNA TGTGCCAGCAGCGAGGGACTACACTACGAGCAGTACTTC.

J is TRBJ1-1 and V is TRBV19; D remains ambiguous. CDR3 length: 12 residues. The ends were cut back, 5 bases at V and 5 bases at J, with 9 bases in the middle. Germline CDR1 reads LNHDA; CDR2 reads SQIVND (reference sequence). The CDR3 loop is CASSEGWTEAFF. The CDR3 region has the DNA TGTGCCAGTAGTGAAGGGTGGACTGAAGCTTTCTTT.

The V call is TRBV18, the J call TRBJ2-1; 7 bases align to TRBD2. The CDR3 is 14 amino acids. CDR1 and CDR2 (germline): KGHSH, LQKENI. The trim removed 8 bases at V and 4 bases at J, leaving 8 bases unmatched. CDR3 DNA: TGTGCCAGCCGGACTAGTAGGCGGTACAATGAGCAGTTCTTC. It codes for CASRTSRRYNEQFF.

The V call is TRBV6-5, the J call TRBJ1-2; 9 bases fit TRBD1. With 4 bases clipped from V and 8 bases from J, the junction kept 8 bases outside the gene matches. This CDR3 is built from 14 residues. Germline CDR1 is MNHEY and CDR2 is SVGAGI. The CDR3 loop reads CASSFADRGIGYTF. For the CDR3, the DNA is TGTGCCAGCAGTTTCGCGGACAGGGGTATCGGCTACACCTTC.

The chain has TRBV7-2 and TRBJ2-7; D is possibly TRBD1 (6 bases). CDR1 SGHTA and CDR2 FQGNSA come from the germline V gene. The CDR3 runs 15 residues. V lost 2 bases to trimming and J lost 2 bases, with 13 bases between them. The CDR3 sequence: CASSLLTGLAYEQYF. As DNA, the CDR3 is TGTGCCAGCAGCTTATTAACAGGGCTTGCCTACGAGCAGTACTTC.

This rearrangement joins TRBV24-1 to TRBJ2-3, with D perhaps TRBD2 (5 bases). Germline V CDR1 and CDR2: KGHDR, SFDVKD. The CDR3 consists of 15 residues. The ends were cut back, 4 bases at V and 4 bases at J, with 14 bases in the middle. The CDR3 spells CATSELMGSADTQYF. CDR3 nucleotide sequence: TGTGCCACCAGTGAGTTGATGGGGAGTGCAGATACGCAGTATTTT.

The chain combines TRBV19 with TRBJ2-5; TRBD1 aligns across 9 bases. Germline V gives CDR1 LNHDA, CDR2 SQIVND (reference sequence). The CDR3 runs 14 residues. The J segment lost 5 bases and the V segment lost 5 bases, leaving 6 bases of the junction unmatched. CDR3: CASSSTGGGETQYF. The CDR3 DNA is TGTGCCAGTAGTTCGACAGGGGGTGGGGAGACCCAGTACTTC.

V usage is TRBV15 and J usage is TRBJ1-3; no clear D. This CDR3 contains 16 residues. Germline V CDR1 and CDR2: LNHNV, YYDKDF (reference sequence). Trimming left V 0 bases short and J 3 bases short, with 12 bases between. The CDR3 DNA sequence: TGTGCCACCAGCAGAGAAGGGCTGTCGGGTGGAAACACCATATATTTT. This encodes CATSREGLSGGNTIYF.

CDR3 in DNA: TGTGCCAGCGGGACGTGGCGGGGGCCTAAAATGGGGGAGACCCAGTACTTC. It is translated as CASGTWRGPKMGETQYF. The chain employs TRBV7-9 and TRBJ2-5; a possible D gene is TRBD2 (7 bases). The CDR3 spans 17 residues. V lost 8 bases and J 5 bases, leaving 27 bases between the germline ends. Germline CDR1 is SEHNR and CDR2 is FQNEAQ (reference sequence).

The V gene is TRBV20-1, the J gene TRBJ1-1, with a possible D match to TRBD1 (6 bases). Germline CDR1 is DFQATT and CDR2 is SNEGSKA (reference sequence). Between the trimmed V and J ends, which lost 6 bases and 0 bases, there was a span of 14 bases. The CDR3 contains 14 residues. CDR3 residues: CSAVQGTVNTEAFF. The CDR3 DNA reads TGCAGTGCGGTACAGGGTACGGTGAACACTGAAGCTTTCTTT.

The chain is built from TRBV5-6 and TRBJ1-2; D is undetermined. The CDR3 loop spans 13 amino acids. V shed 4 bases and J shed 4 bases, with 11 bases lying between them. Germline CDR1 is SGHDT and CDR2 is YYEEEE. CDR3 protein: CASSIATGYGYTF. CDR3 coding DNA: TGTGCCAGCAGCATAGCGACGGGCTATGGCTACACCTTC.

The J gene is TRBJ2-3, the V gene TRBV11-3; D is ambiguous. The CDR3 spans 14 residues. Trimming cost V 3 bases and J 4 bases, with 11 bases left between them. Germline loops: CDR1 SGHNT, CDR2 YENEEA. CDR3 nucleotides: TGTGCCAGCAGCTTCCCGACATTACCAGATACGCAGTATTTT. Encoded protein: CASSFPTLPDTQYF.

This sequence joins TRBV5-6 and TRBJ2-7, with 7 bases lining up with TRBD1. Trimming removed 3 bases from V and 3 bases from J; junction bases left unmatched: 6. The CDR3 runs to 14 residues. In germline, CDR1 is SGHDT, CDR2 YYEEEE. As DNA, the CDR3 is TGTGCCAGCAGCTCGACAGGGTTCGTCTACGAGCAGTACTTC. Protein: CASSSTGFVYEQYF.

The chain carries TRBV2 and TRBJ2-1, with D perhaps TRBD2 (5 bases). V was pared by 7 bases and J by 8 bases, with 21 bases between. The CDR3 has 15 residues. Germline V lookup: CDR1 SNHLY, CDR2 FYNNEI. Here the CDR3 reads CASTDVGRARYEQFF. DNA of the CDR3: TGTGCCAGCACCGACGTAGGGCGGGCCCGCTATGAGCAGTTCTTC.

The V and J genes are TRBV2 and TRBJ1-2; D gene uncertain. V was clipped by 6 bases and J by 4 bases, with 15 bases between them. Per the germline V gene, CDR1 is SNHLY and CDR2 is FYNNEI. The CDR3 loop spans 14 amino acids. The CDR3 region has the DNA TGTGCCAGCAGGATGGCAGGAGAAGCCTATGGCTACACCTTC. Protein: CASRMAGEAYGYTF.

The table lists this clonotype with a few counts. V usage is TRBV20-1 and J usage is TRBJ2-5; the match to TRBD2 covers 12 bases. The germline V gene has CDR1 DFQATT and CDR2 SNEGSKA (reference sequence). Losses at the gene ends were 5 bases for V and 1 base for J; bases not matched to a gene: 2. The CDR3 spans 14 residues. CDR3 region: CSAETSGGQETQYF. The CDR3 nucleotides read TGCAGTGCTGAGACTAGCGGGGGCCAAGAGACCCAGTACTTC.

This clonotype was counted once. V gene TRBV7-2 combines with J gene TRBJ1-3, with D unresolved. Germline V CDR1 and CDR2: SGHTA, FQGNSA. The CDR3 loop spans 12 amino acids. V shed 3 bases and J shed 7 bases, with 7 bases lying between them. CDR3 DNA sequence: TGTGCCAGCAGCTTCTCATTGAACACCATATATTTT. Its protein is CASSFSLNTIYF.

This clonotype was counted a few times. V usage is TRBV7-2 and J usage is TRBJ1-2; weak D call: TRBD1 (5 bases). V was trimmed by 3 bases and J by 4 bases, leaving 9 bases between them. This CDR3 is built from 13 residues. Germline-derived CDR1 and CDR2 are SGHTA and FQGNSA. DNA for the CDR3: TGTGCCAGCAGCTTTCAGGGACCCTATGGCTACACCTTC. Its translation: CASSFQGPYGYTF.

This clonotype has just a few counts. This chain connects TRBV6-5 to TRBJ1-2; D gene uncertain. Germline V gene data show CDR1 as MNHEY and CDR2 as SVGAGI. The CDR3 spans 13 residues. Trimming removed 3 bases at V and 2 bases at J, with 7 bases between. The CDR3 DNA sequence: TGTGCCAGCAGTTATAATATCAACTATGGCTACACCTTC. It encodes CASSYNINYGYTF.

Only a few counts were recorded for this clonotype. The CDR3, as DNA: TGTGCCAGTAGTATAGGGGGATATTCACCCCTCCACTTT. Protein sequence: CASSIGGYSPLHF. This chain joins TRBV19 and TRBJ1-6, with D hard to call. The CDR3 spans 13 residues. Germline V gives CDR1 LNHDA, CDR2 SQIVND (reference sequence). The V and J ends lost 1 base and 8 bases respectively, with 6 bases between them.

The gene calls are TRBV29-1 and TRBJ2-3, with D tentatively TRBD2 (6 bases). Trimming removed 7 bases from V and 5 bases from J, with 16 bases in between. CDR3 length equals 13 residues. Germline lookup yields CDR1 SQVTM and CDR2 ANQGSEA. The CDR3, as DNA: TGCAGCGGAGATAGCGGAGGGGTAGATACGCAGTATTTT. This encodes CSGDSGGVDTQYF.

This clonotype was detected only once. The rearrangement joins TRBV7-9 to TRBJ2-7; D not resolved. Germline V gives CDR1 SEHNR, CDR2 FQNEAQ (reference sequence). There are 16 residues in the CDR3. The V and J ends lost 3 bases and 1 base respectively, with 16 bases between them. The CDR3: CASSLGTSRLSYEQYF. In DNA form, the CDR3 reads TGTGCCAGCAGCTTGGGAACCTCCAGGCTATCCTACGAGCAGTACTTC. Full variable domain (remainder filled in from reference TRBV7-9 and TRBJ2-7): DTGVSQNPRHKITKRGQNVTFRCDPISEHNRLYWYRQTLGQGPEFLTYFQNEAQLEKSRLLSDRFSAERPKGSFSTLEIQRTEQGDSAMYLCASSLGTSRLSYEQYFGPGTRLTVT.

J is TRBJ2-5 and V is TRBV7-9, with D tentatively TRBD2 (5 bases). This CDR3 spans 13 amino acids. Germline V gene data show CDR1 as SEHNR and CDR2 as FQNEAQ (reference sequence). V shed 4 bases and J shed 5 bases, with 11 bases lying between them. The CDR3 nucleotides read TGTGCCAGCAGCTGGAGAGGGATCGAGACCCAGTACTTC. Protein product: CASSWRGIETQYF.